A single sample is the source of the 25 T cell receptor beta chains below, sequenced in a study of T-cell memory formation after mild COVID-19. TCRdb independently ran MiXCR on the 5' RACE reads; one entry per CDR3 protein. Altogether a few hundred thousand distinct CDR3 sequences are present, about a sixth being singletons, with the ten largest covering roughly 20%. Material for sequencing was PBMCs or a T cell subset sorted from them (not recorded which). The receptor source for this set is a man aged 18 to 30 who had mild COVID-19 (a few samples of this study predate the infection). Cell type and time point are not known.

The chain combines TRBV6-4 with TRBJ2-7; D may match TRBD1 or TRBD2 (5 bases each). Germline lookup yields CDR1 MRHNA and CDR2 SNTAGT. This CDR3 is built from 14 residues. Trimming took off 8 bases at V and 5 bases at J, with 19 bases between the two ends. CDR3 DNA sequence: TGTGCCAGCCCGACCAGGGAGAGAAATGACGAGCAGTACGTC. It yields the protein CASPTRERNDEQYV.

The genes are TRBV7-8 and TRBJ2-7, with a tentative D call TRBD1 (5 bases). V was cut by 5 bases and J by 0 bases, with 14 bases left in between. The CDR3 loop spans 15 amino acids. Germline CDR1 is SGHVS and CDR2 is FQNEAQ. CDR3 sequence reads: CASSLASTASYEQYV. The CDR3 DNA sequence: TGTGCCAGCAGCCTGGCCTCGACAGCCTCCTACGAGCAGTACGTC.

The CDR3 loop reads CSVEAGGETQYF. CDR3 in DNA: TGCAGCGTTGAGGCAGGGGGGGAGACCCAGTACTTC. V usage is TRBV29-1 and J usage is TRBJ2-5; D perhaps matches TRBD1 (7 bases). This CDR3 has 12 residues. V lost 3 bases and J lost 5, with 10 bases in between. Germline V lookup: CDR1 SQVTM, CDR2 ANQGSEA.

There are many counts of this clonotype. The chain recombines TRBV18 with TRBJ2-3; 7 positions agree with TRBD1. V shed 2 bases and J 1 base; nucleotides not matched to a gene: 15. The length of the CDR3 is 19 residues. Germline lookup yields CDR1 KGHSH and CDR2 LQKENI. CDR3 sequence (DNA): TGTGCCAGCTCACCAACTTCCGGACAGGCCCCGGATGGCACAGATACGCAGTATTTT. Translation: CASSPTSGQAPDGTDTQYF.

This clonotype was seen repeatedly, ten times or more. The chain recombines TRBV7-6 with TRBJ1-1, with a weak D call TRBD1 (5 bases). Germline-derived CDR1 and CDR2 are SGHVS and FNYEAQ. The CDR3 contains 16 residues. V lost 0 bases and J 3 bases, leaving 14 bases between the germline ends. The CDR3 is CASSLASGWGDTEAFF. Written as DNA, the CDR3 is TGTGCCAGCAGCTTAGCGTCCGGGTGGGGGGACACTGAAGCTTTCTTT.

CDR3: CASSQDLAEETQYF. The CDR3 DNA reads as TGCGCCAGCAGCCAAGATCTCGCGGAAGAGACCCAGTACTTC. The chain uses TRBV4-3 and TRBJ2-5; D is uncertain. The CDR3 loop spans 14 amino acids. The germline V gene encodes CDR1 LGHNA and CDR2 YSLEER. The germline V and J ends were trimmed by 0 bases and 3 bases, with 8 bases remaining between them.

The chain is built from TRBV27 and TRBJ1-6; D is unresolved. The germline V gene has CDR1 MNHEY and CDR2 SMNVEV (reference sequence). This CDR3 is 13 amino acids long. V shed 6 bases and J shed 12 bases, with 15 bases lying between them. The CDR3 DNA reads TGTGCCAGCAGGACGTTAAGGGCCGAACCCCTCCACTTT. Translating gives CASRTLRAEPLHF.

V is TRBV5-4 and J is TRBJ2-4; D may correspond to TRBD1 or TRBD2 (5 bases each). CDR1 SGHNT and CDR2 YYREEE come from the germline V gene (reference sequence). The CDR3 runs to 15 residues. The V and J ends lost 0 bases and 6 bases respectively, with 13 bases between them. The CDR3 DNA follows: TGTGCCAGCAGCTTGGGTGGGGACGAGGGAAACATTCAGTACTTC. Amino acids: CASSLGGDEGNIQYF.

The chain employs TRBV11-2 and TRBJ2-3; D may match TRBD1 or TRBD2 (6 bases each). The CDR3 totals 16 residues. V was pared by 2 bases and J by 2 bases, with 14 bases between. Germline values: CDR1 SGHAT, CDR2 FQNNGV. As DNA, the CDR3 is TGTGCCAGCAGCTTAAAGGGGGGAGCCTACACAGATACGCAGTATTTT. Its protein is CASSLKGGAYTDTQYF.

This sequence joins TRBV12-3 or TRBV12-4 and TRBJ1-2; D may be TRBD1 (6 bases). This CDR3 has 15 residues. V was shortened by 5 bases and J by 4 bases, with 17 bases between the two germline ends. CDR3 amino acids: CASSVLGQHLYGYTF. CDR3 nucleotides: TGTGCCAGCAGTGTCCTTGGACAGCATCTCTATGGCTACACCTTC.

In DNA, the CDR3 is TGCAGTGCTAGCGGGGGGGAGGTGCAGTACTTC. Protein product: CSASGGEVQYF. The gene calls are TRBV20-1 and TRBJ2-7, with 8 bases lining up with TRBD2. J lost 9 bases, V lost 3 bases, and 4 bases had no gene match. The CDR3 has 11 amino acids. Per germline, CDR1 DFQATT and CDR2 SNEGSKA (reference sequence).

This clonotype appeared a few times. V and J are TRBV11-2 and TRBJ2-5, with D uncertain. With 2 bases removed from V and 1 base from J, the gap between germline ends came to 11 bases. Germline values: CDR1 SGHAT, CDR2 FQNNGV. The CDR3 length is 15 residues. CDR3: CASSLISYSQETQYF. CDR3 in DNA: TGTGCCAGCAGCTTAATTTCGTATTCCCAAGAGACCCAGTACTTC. Variable domain in full (rest from reference TRBV11-2 and TRBJ2-5): EAGVAQSPRYKIIEKRQSVAFWCNPISGHATLYWYQQILGQGPKLLIQFQNNGVVDDSQLPKDRFSAERLKGVDSTLKIQPAKLEDSAVYLCASSLISYSQETQYFGPGTRLLVL.

This clonotype was observed a handful of times. The V call is TRBV24-1, the J call TRBJ2-5; 10 bases align to TRBD2. V shed 4 bases and J 2 bases; nucleotides not matched to a gene: 12. The CDR3 extends over 18 amino acids. Germline V gene lookup returns CDR1 KGHDR and CDR2 SFDVKD. CDR3 region: CATSDSLRSGGGQETQYF. CDR3 nucleotides: TGTGCCACCAGTGACAGCCTTAGGAGCGGGGGGGGGCAAGAGACCCAGTACTTC.

This clonotype was observed a handful of times. The rearrangement joins TRBV2 to TRBJ2-3, with 11 bases lining up with TRBD1. The CDR3 runs 15 residues. Germline values: CDR1 SNHLY, CDR2 FYNNEI. J lost 6 bases, V lost 7 bases, and 9 bases had no gene match. As DNA, the CDR3 is TGTGCCAGCAATAAGGACAGGGGGCTCGCGGATACGCAGTATTTT. This translates into CASNKDRGLADTQYF.

A few counts support this clonotype. The J gene is TRBJ2-1, the V gene TRBV4-3; TRBD2 is a possible D gene (7 bases). Trimming removed 1 base at V and 2 bases at J, with 12 bases between. Germline CDR1 is LGHNA and CDR2 is YSLEER. The CDR3 covers 16 residues. CDR3 bases: TGCGCCAGCAGCCAAGGGGGGGGCCGGACCTACAATGAGCAGTTCTTC. It is translated as CASSQGGGRTYNEQFF.

In its sample, this clonotype was seen many times. The chain links TRBV29-1 to TRBJ2-1, with 7 bases matching TRBD1. The V gene's germline CDR1 is SQVTM and CDR2 ANQGSEA. After removal of 1 base from V and 4 bases from J, the junction contained 13 bases not matched to a gene. The length of the CDR3 is 17 residues. The chain's CDR3 is CSVEGEIGGAGYNEQFF. The DNA of the CDR3 is TGCAGCGTTGAAGGGGAAATAGGGGGCGCCGGTTACAATGAGCAGTTCTTC.

J is TRBJ1-1 and V is TRBV4-1; no definite D call. CDR1 and CDR2 (germline): MGHRA, YSYEKL. Trimming pared 3 bases from V and 13 bases from J, leaving 21 bases between. CDR3 size: 14 residues. CDR3 coding DNA: TGCGCCAGCAGCCACCCTGGAAAGGACGGTAATCATTTCTTT. Translation gives CASSHPGKDGNHFF.

This clonotype was seen only a few times. J is TRBJ2-1 and V is TRBV4-1; D call uncertain. Trimming took 4 bases from V and 9 from J, leaving 13 bases between them. Per germline, CDR1 MGHRA and CDR2 YSYEKL. The CDR3 has 13 amino acids. For the CDR3, the DNA is TGCGCCAGCAGCCCCCCCCTAACGGGTGAGCAGTTCTTC. This sequence encodes CASSPPLTGEQFF.

CDR3 sequence: CSVWFDGNTEAFF. DNA for the CDR3: TGCAGCGTTTGGTTCGACGGGAACACTGAAGCTTTCTTT. The chain combines TRBV29-1 with TRBJ1-1; D not certain. Germline V gene lookup returns CDR1 SQVTM and CDR2 ANQGSEA. This CDR3 is built from 13 residues. V lost 5 bases, J lost 1 base, and 11 bases lay in between.

This clonotype has just a few counts. This chain links TRBV5-6 with TRBJ1-5, with D possibly being TRBD1 (5 bases). The germline V and J ends were trimmed by 2 bases and 7 bases, with 10 bases remaining between them. This CDR3 region has 13 residues. Germline CDR1 is SGHDT and CDR2 is YYEEEE. CDR3 DNA: TGTGCCAGCAGCTTTAACCGGGGCCAGCCCCAGCATTTT. Amino acids: CASSFNRGQPQHF.

This clonotype appeared a few times. This chain connects TRBV18 to TRBJ1-1, with D tentatively TRBD1 (5 bases). The V end lost 1 base, the J end lost 1 base, and 13 bases lay between the germline ends. The CDR3 is 16 residues long. Germline CDR1 reads KGHSH; CDR2 reads LQKENI. The CDR3 sequence is CASSPQRGGRNTEAFF. The CDR3 nucleotides read TGTGCCAGCTCACCACAAAGGGGCGGACGGAACACTGAAGCTTTCTTT.

This clonotype was seen a handful of times. This chain links TRBV24-1 with TRBJ2-5, with 10 positions matching TRBD1. The germline V gene has CDR1 KGHDR and CDR2 SFDVKD. This CDR3 is 17 amino acids long. Trimming removed 9 bases from V and 5 bases from J; junction bases left unmatched: 17. CDR3 sequence: CATGNSPMTGGFETQYF. The CDR3 DNA reads TGTGCCACCGGAAATAGTCCTATGACAGGGGGCTTTGAGACCCAGTACTTC.

This chain uses TRBV6-2 or TRBV6-3 with TRBJ1-2; D not resolved. The germline V and J ends were trimmed by 6 bases and 8 bases, with 13 bases remaining between them. Germline V gene data show CDR1 as MNHEY and CDR2 as SVGEGT. The length of the CDR3 is 12 residues. The CDR3 loop reads CASSPSAWGYTF. The CDR3, as DNA: TGTGCCAGCAGCCCCTCCGCGTGGGGCTACACCTTC.

This rearrangement joins TRBV12-3 or TRBV12-4 to TRBJ2-7; D is possibly TRBD2 (5 bases). This CDR3 region has 15 residues. V lost 4 bases to trimming and J lost 2 bases, with 15 bases between them. This CDR3 reads CASSSGERHTYEQYF. The CDR3 DNA sequence: TGTGCCAGCAGTTCTGGCGAGCGGCATACCTACGAGCAGTACTTC.

This rearrangement joins TRBV7-2 to TRBJ1-4; 8 nucleotides line up with TRBD1. CDR3 length: 17 residues. Trimming at V came to 0 bases and at J to 8 bases, leaving 11 bases not matched to a gene. Germline V gives CDR1 SGHTA, CDR2 FQGNSA. Here the CDR3 DNA reads TGTGCCAGCAGCTTAGCGACTGGAGGACAGGGCTACGAAAAACTGTTTTTT. It yields the protein CASSLATGGQGYEKLFF.